These 22 T cell receptor beta chains were sequenced from one sample in a study of blood T cell repertoires in COVID-19 (dated by TCRdb to between 2020 and 2021). Library preparation used the immunoSEQ multiplex PCR assay. What TCRdb holds here is the immuneACCESS table cut down to in-frame rearrangements. Part of the clones is not present; checked against another copy, under half of the missing clones reflect an unresolved V gene, and the others are unexplained. This sample is represented by 150,000 to 180,000 clones; roughly 81% of them were singletons. 8% to 9% of the sample is taken by the ten largest. Sample: peripheral blood. The receptors come from a woman aged 55-69 years with COVID-19, enrolled during active disease.

This chain links TRBV11-2 with TRBJ1-2; 7 bases are shared with TRBD1. CDR1 and CDR2 (germline): SGHAT, FQNNGV. The CDR3 contains 14 residues. Losses at the gene ends were 5 bases for V and 2 bases for J; bases not matched to a gene: 5. The CDR3 DNA sequence: TGTGCCAGCAGCCCCAGGACAGGAAACTATGGCTACACCTTC. Translated, it gives CASSPRTGNYGYTF.

V and J are TRBV9 and TRBJ1-1; 7 nucleotides align to TRBD1. The CDR3 sequence is 14 residues long. Unmatched junction bases numbered 8, after V lost 2 bases and J lost 7 bases. Germline V gene sequence: CDR1 SGDLS, CDR2 YYNGEE. CDR3: CASSVSTGMGEAFF. DNA for the CDR3: TGTGCCAGCAGCGTTTCGACAGGGATGGGTGAAGCTTTCTTT.

The V gene is TRBV24-1, the J gene TRBJ2-1; possible D gene TRBD1, 6 bases. Germline CDR1 KGHDR, CDR2 SFDVKD. The CDR3 has 14 amino acids. V dropped 0 bases and J dropped 15 bases, with 17 bases sitting between them. The chain's CDR3 is CATSDLGDRSQRFF. The DNA of the CDR3 is TGTGCCACCAGTGATTTGGGCGACAGGTCCCAGCGGTTCTTC.

V usage is TRBV9 and J usage is TRBJ2-1, with TRBD2 matching 10 bases. Germline loops: CDR1 SGDLS, CDR2 YYNGEE. The CDR3 contains 16 residues. The junction had 4 bases not matched to a gene; V was cut back by 2 bases and J by 2 bases. Written as DNA, the CDR3 is TGTGCCAGCAGCGTGGGGAGCGGGGGGGCCTACAATGAGCAGTTCTTC. This encodes CASSVGSGGAYNEQFF.

The chain recombines TRBV10-1 with TRBJ1-1; tentative D call: TRBD1 (5 bases). Germline-derived CDR1 and CDR2 are WNHNN and SYGVQD (reference sequence). The CDR3 has 15 amino acids. V lost 0 bases, J lost 2 bases, and 10 bases lay in between. This CDR3 is CASSESRQGNTEAFF. In DNA form, the CDR3 reads TGCGCCAGCAGTGAGTCGAGGCAGGGAAACACTGAAGCTTTCTTT.

The chain combines TRBV7-9 with TRBJ2-1; the match to TRBD2 covers 16 bases. The ends lost 7 bases at V and 7 bases at J; junction bases unmatched: 7. From germline, CDR1 is SEHNR and CDR2 FQNEAQ (reference sequence). This CDR3 region has 16 residues. CDR3 sequence reads: CASTKGTSGRGNEQFF. DNA of the CDR3: TGTGCCAGCACCAAAGGGACTAGCGGGAGGGGAAATGAGCAGTTCTTC.

V is TRBV29-1 and J is TRBJ2-5, with 7 bases that match TRBD1. The germline V gene has CDR1 SQVTM and CDR2 ANQGSEA. This CDR3 is built from 12 residues. V gave up 5 bases and J gave up 1 base; unmatched junction bases: 1. CDR3 protein: CSVRQGQETQYF. CDR3 bases: TGCAGCGTTCGACAGGGCCAAGAGACCCAGTACTTC.

This clone is a singleton in its sample. The rearrangement uses TRBV20-1 and TRBJ1-5, with D possibly TRBD1 on 6 matching bases. The V end was cut by 3 bases, the J end by 13 bases, with 10 bases between. Germline-derived CDR1 and CDR2 are DFQATT and SNEGSKA (reference sequence). The CDR3 totals 10 residues. The CDR3 nucleotides read TGCAGTGCTAGCTTGGACAGTCAGCATTTT. This gives the protein CSASLDSQHF.

V gene TRBV9 combines with J gene TRBJ1-2; D remains ambiguous. The CDR3 loop spans 14 amino acids. Germline CDR1 is SGDLS and CDR2 is YYNGEE. The V and J ends lost 0 bases and 2 bases respectively, with 8 bases between them. The CDR3 protein is CASSVGLQNYGYTF. The DNA for the CDR3 is TGTGCCAGCAGCGTAGGTCTACAGAACTATGGCTACACCTTC.

The genes are TRBV30 and TRBJ1-5; no clear D. Between the trimmed V and J ends, which lost 2 bases and 0 bases, there was a span of 5 bases. Germline V gene data show CDR1 as GTSNPN and CDR2 as SVGIG (reference sequence). The CDR3 runs to 13 residues. The CDR3 is CAWSPNSNQPQHF. CDR3 in DNA: TGTGCCTGGAGTCCCAATAGCAATCAGCCCCAGCATTTT.

This chain links TRBV9 with TRBJ1-1; 7 nucleotides agree with TRBD1. CDR3 length: 14 residues. Germline-derived CDR1 and CDR2 are SGDLS and YYNGEE. Germline trimming cut 4 bases from V and 0 bases from J; bases unmatched to any gene: 3. The CDR3 sequence is CASSPQGMNTEAFF. CDR3 sequence (DNA): TGTGCCAGCAGCCCACAGGGGATGAACACTGAAGCTTTCTTT.

The chain uses TRBV10-2 and TRBJ1-5; no definite D call. CDR3 length: 14 residues. The germline V gene has CDR1 WSHSY and CDR2 SAAADI. Trimming removed 1 base from V and 6 bases from J, with 10 bases in between. DNA for the CDR3: TGCGCCAGCAGTGAGTTTGAGGGAGGTCAGCCCCAGCATTTT. Its translation: CASSEFEGGQPQHF.

The CDR3 spells CASSLLAGSYNEQFF. CDR3 bases: TGTGCCAGCAGCCTTCTAGCGGGATCCTACAATGAGCAGTTCTTC. V and J are TRBV11-3 and TRBJ2-1; 9 bases map to TRBD2. Germline CDR1 reads SGHNT; CDR2 reads YENEEA. V was clipped by 5 bases and J by 1 base; unmatched bases: 3. This CDR3 comprises 15 residues.

The CDR3 reads CASSLARTGDQDQPQHF. The CDR3, as DNA: TGTGCCAGCAGCTTAGCCCGTACAGGGGATCAAGATCAGCCCCAGCATTTT. The chain combines TRBV7-9 with TRBJ1-5; 7 nucleotides line up with TRBD1. V was clipped by 0 bases and J by 5 bases; unmatched bases: 10. CDR3 length equals 17 residues. The germline V gene has CDR1 SEHNR and CDR2 FQNEAQ (reference sequence).

In nucleotides, the CDR3 is TGCGCCAGCAGCTTGGTAGGTGCGGGAGCTGACGAGCAGTACTTC. Translating it yields CASSLVGAGADEQYF. J is TRBJ2-7 and V is TRBV5-1, with TRBD2 matching over 7 bases. The CDR3 is made up of 15 amino acids. V was clipped by 0 bases and J by 5 bases; unmatched bases: 8. CDR1 and CDR2 (germline): SGHRS, YFSETQ.

The chain links TRBV6-5 to TRBJ2-7; 12 nucleotides line up with TRBD2. CDR1 and CDR2 (germline): MNHEY, SVGAGI. This CDR3 comprises 14 residues. V gave up 5 bases and J gave up 2 bases; unmatched junction bases: 1. The CDR3 protein is CASSRLAGAYEQYV. The CDR3, as DNA: TGTGCCAGCAGTCGACTAGCGGGAGCCTACGAGCAGTACGTC.

This clone was found a few times. The chain employs TRBV20-1 and TRBJ2-7, with D uncertain. CDR1 is DFQATT and CDR2 is SNEGSKA in the germline V gene (reference sequence). The CDR3 has 11 amino acids. Trimming took off 7 bases at V and 4 bases at J, with 11 bases between the two ends. CDR3 loop: CSGGLQYEQYF. The CDR3 DNA reads as TGCAGTGGAGGCCTTCAGTACGAGCAGTACTTC.

This clone was recorded only once. The chain combines TRBV24-1 with TRBJ1-1; TRBD1 might be the D (6 bases). CDR1 is KGHDR, CDR2 SFDVKD, per germline. The CDR3 covers 13 residues. Trimming removed 3 bases from V and 5 bases from J, with 9 bases in between. The CDR3 loop is CATSDVQGTEAFF. CDR3 nucleotides: TGTGCCACCAGTGATGTACAGGGTACTGAAGCTTTCTTT.

Turning to this clone: The identical CDR3 is also encoded by other nucleotide sequences in the sample. This sequence joins TRBV7-3 and TRBJ1-2, with 8 bases matching TRBD1. Germline CDR1 and CDR2: SGHTA and FQGTGA. The J segment lost 5 bases and the V segment lost 5 bases, leaving 4 bases of the junction unmatched. CDR3 length: 13 amino acids. The CDR3 DNA reads TGTGCCAGCAGCCCGGACAGGGATTATGGCTACACCTTC. Protein sequence: CASSPDRDYGYTF.

This clone is a singleton in its sample. The genes are TRBV18 and TRBJ1-1; weak D call: TRBD1 (5 bases). CDR1 and CDR2 (germline): KGHSH, LQKENI. Trimming shortened V by 3 bases and J by 1 base, and 12 bases separated the two germline ends. The CDR3 loop spans 15 amino acids. DNA of the CDR3: TGTGCCAGCTCACCGTTACAGGTTGAGAACACTGAAGCTTTCTTT. Residues: CASSPLQVENTEAFF.

The chain is built from TRBV4-1 and TRBJ2-3; D not certain. The CDR3 spans 13 residues. Germline V gene sequence: CDR1 MGHRA, CDR2 YSYEKL. V gave up 3 bases and J gave up 3 bases, with 7 bases separating them. The CDR3 nucleotides are TGCGCCAGCAGCCATTCCCCAACAGATACGCAGTATTTT. Translated, it gives CASSHSPTDTQYF.

The rearrangement uses TRBV24-1 and TRBJ1-1; D is perhaps TRBD1 (6 bases). CDR1 and CDR2 (germline): KGHDR, SFDVKD. The CDR3 has 11 residues. Trimming took 8 bases from V and 8 from J, leaving 11 bases between them. CDR3 nucleotide sequence: TGTGCCACCACCCTAGGGGGAGAAGCTTTCTTT. Protein: CATTLGGEAFF.